This is a list of T cell receptor beta chains from one sample in a study of T-cell memory formation after mild COVID-19. TCRdb reanalysed the 5' RACE reads using MiXCR and keeps one entry per CDR3 protein. The sample contains about 470,000 distinct CDR3 sequences, nearly 25% of which appear only once. The source material was PBMCs or a T cell subset sorted from them (not recorded which). Receptor source: an adult woman who had mild COVID-19 (a few samples of this study predate the infection). Cell type and time point are not known. Both conserved end residues are part of each CDR3. The D gene is left open where the match is weak. Size is omitted from some rows. Given values are once, few, many or a class for expanded clones.

>few|TRBJ2-3|TRBV6-2/TRBV6-3|.
TGTGCCAGCAGCCCCGGGAGCTCGCACGGTACGCAGTATTTT
CASSPGSSHGTQYF
>few|TRBJ2-3|TRBV4-3|.
TGCGCCAGCAGCCAACGTTACCTCCAGTCTAGCACAGATACGCAGTATTTT
CASSQRYLQSSTDTQYF
>few|TRBJ2-5|TRBV2|TRBD2
TGTGCCAGCACCCCGGGGGCTAGCGGGAGAGGAGAGACCCAGTACTTC
CASTPGASGRGETQYF
>.|TRBJ2-6|TRBV6-5|.
TGTGCCAGCAGTTACTCGAACCCCCGCCAGGGCAGTTACTCTGGGGCCAACGTCCTGACTTTC
CASSYSNPRQGSYSGANVLTF
>.|TRBJ2-5|TRBV7-9|.
TGTGCCAGCAGCCCGACGGGACGGTCCCAAGAGACCCAGTACTTC
CASSPTGRSQETQYF
>few|TRBJ2-3|TRBV11-2|TRBD2
TGTGCCAGCAGCTTAGGGACTAGCGGATACACAGATACGCAGTATTTT
CASSLGTSGYTDTQYF
>.|TRBJ2-6|TRBV7-2|.
TGTGCCAGCAGCTTACAGGCCATCTCTGGGGCCAACGTCCTGACTTTC
CASSLQAISGANVLTF
>.|TRBJ2-1|TRBV20-1|TRBD2
TGCAGTGCTAGAGACCCACTAGCGCCCAGCTCCTACAATGAGCAGTTCTTC
CSARDPLAPSSYNEQFF
>few|TRBJ2-4|TRBV12-3/TRBV12-4|TRBD2
TGTGCCAGCAGTTTCCGGGGGGGACTAGTAAACATTCAGTACTTC
CASSFRGGLVNIQYF
>.|TRBJ1-2|TRBV12-3/TRBV12-4|.
TGTGCCAGCAACCCGGGACATATTAACTATGGCTACACCTTC
CASNPGHINYGYTF
>few|TRBJ2-5|TRBV5-1|TRBD1
TGCGCCAGCAGCTTGACAGGGGGAGATGAGACCCAGTACTTC
CASSLTGGDETQYF
>.|TRBJ2-5|TRBV9|.
TGTGCCAGCAGCGTAGCCCAGGCTCCGAACCAAGAGACCCAGTACTTC
CASSVAQAPNQETQYF
>few|TRBJ2-3|TRBV5-1|TRBD2
TGCGCCAGCAGCTCGGCACTAGCGGGGGGACACACAGATACGCAGTATTTT
CASSSALAGGHTDTQYF
>.|TRBJ2-5|TRBV7-9|.
TGTGCCAGCGGTCCTAAAGAGACCCAGTACTTC
CASGPKETQYF
>.|TRBJ2-7|TRBV6-2/TRBV6-3|.
TGTGCCAGCAGTTACGCTGACGGTGGGCCAGGCGAGCAGTACTTC
CASSYADGGPGEQYF